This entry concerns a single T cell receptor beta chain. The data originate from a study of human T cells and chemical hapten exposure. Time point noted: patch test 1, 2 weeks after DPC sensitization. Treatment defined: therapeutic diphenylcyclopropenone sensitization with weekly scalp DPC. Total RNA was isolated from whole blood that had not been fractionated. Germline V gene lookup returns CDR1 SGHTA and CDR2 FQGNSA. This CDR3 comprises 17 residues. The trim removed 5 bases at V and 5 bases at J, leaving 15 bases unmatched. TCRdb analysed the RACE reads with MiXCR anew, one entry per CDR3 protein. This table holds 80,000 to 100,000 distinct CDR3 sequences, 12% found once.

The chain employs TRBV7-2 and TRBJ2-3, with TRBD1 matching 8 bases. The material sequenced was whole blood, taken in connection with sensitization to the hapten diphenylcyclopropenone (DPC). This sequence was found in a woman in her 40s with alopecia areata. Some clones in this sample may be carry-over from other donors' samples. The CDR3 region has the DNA TGTGCCAGCAGCGCCAGGGGGCGGAGGCGCTTCATAGATACGCAGTATTTT. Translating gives CASSARGRRRFIDTQYF. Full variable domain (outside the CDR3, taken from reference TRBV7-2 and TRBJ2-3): GAGVSQSPSNKVTEKGKDVELRCDPISGHTALYWYRQSLGQGLEFLIYFQGNSAPDKSGLPSDRFSAERTGGSVSTLTIQRTQQEDSAVYLCASSARGRRRFIDTQYFGPGTRLTVL.